Following are 9 T cell receptor beta chains from one sample sequenced in a study of blood T cell repertoires in COVID-19. The repertoire was sequenced with immunoSEQ multiplex PCR; TCRdb's copy has only in-frame clones and lacks some. The sample holds about 310,000 clones, roughly 87% seen once. The sample was peripheral blood. The receptors shown here come from a man younger than 35 with active or convalescent COVID-19.

The J gene is TRBJ2-2, the V gene TRBV6-2 or TRBV6-3, with D uncertain. CDR1 and CDR2 (germline): MNHEY, SVGEGT. The CDR3 spans 13 residues. V gave up 2 bases and J gave up 3 bases, with 4 bases separating them. The chain's CDR3 is CASSYLYTGELFF. CDR3 bases: TGTGCCAGCAGTTACCTCTACACCGGGGAGCTGTTTTTT.

This chain links TRBV4-1 with TRBJ1-1; D gene unclear. Germline CDR1 MGHRA, CDR2 YSYEKL. The CDR3 runs 12 residues. V lost 6 bases and J 7 bases, leaving 12 bases between the germline ends. The CDR3 coding sequence is TGCGCCAGCAGGGGTCAGGAAATTGAAGCTTTCTTT. It is translated as CASRGQEIEAFF.

The chain links TRBV9 to TRBJ2-7, with D perhaps matching TRBD2 (5 bases). V gave up 7 bases and J gave up 6 bases, with 14 bases separating them. This CDR3 contains 12 residues. CDR1 is SGDLS and CDR2 is YYNGEE in the germline V gene. CDR3 DNA sequence: TGTGCCAGCGGACGCGGGTTCGGCGAGCAGTACTTC. It translates to CASGRGFGEQYF.

The CDR3 nucleotides read TGTGCCAGCAGCTTAGTAGGAGAAAGCTTCACAGATACGCAGTATTTT. Its protein product is CASSLVGESFTDTQYF. The chain is built from TRBV7-2 and TRBJ2-3, with unresolved D. The CDR3 totals 16 residues. Germline CDR1 SGHTA, CDR2 FQGNSA. Trimming took 1 base from V and 2 from J, leaving 13 bases between them.

The chain couples TRBV28 to TRBJ1-2; 10 positions match TRBD1. Germline values: CDR1 MDHEN, CDR2 SYDVKM. The CDR3 contains 15 residues. The ends lost 3 bases at V and 6 bases at J; junction bases unmatched: 7. The CDR3 DNA sequence: TGTGCCAGCAGTTTGGGGGACAGGGGATTCGATGGCTACACCTTC. Residues: CASSLGDRGFDGYTF.

This chain uses TRBV29-1 with TRBJ1-2; D gene uncertain. The CDR3 loop spans 12 amino acids. V lost 3 bases and J 2 bases, leaving 7 bases between the germline ends. In germline, CDR1 is SQVTM, CDR2 ANQGSEA. CDR3: CSVEASNYGYTF. In nucleotides, the CDR3 is TGCAGCGTTGAGGCTTCGAACTATGGCTACACCTTC.

The chain couples TRBV4-1 to TRBJ2-1, with 7 bases that match TRBD2. The CDR3 covers 16 residues. CDR1 and CDR2 (germline): MGHRA, YSYEKL. V lost 2 bases, J lost 4 bases, and 8 bases stayed unmatched. This CDR3 is CASSQQWEGLYNEQFF. The CDR3 DNA follows: TGCGCCAGCAGCCAACAGTGGGAGGGCCTATACAATGAGCAGTTCTTC.

This chain connects TRBV18 to TRBJ2-7, with a weak D call TRBD2 (7 bases). V shed 4 bases and J shed 2 bases, with 12 bases lying between them. Germline V CDR1 and CDR2: KGHSH, LQKENI. The CDR3 runs 14 residues. The CDR3 is CASSRGGVPYEQYF. The DNA of the CDR3 is TGTGCCAGCTCACGAGGGGGGGTACCCTACGAGCAGTACTTC.

This sequence joins TRBV7-3 and TRBJ1-1, with D unresolved. This CDR3 is 13 amino acids long. V lost 2 bases and J 4 bases, leaving 8 bases between the germline ends. Germline V CDR1 and CDR2: SGHTA, FQGTGA. Written as DNA, the CDR3 is TGTGCCAGCAGCTTATCTTCTGTCACTGAAGCTTTCTTT. As protein: CASSLSSVTEAFF.